These 17 T cell receptor beta chains came from one sample sequenced in a study of blood T cell repertoires in COVID-19. Using immunoSEQ multiplex PCR, the repertoire was profiled, and TCRdb retains in-frame clones only, with some absent. This table has 56,000 or so clones, 80% to 95% appearing once. Sequenced sample: peripheral blood. Receptors originate from a middle-aged man with active COVID-19.

This chain joins TRBV21-1 and TRBJ2-4; the DNA was not compared with TRBD2, the D call given in the table. TRBV21-1 is a pseudogene locus. The CDR3 has 16 residues. Here the CDR3 reads CASTLPLRETKNIQYF. The CDR3, as DNA: TGTGCCAGCACCCTTCCCCTGCGGGAGACCAAAAACATTCAGTACTTC.

As regards this clone: The identical CDR3 is also encoded by other nucleotide sequences in the sample. The chain couples TRBV18 to TRBJ1-4; D is perhaps TRBD1 (5 bases). The CDR3 is 13 amino acids. V lost 2 bases, J lost 5 bases, and 6 bases lay in between. Germline CDR1 is KGHSH and CDR2 is LQKENI. The CDR3 bases are TGTGCCAGCTCACCAGACAGAAATGAAAAACTGTTTTTT. It specifies CASSPDRNEKLFF.

The V gene is TRBV7-2, the J gene TRBJ2-7, with D unclear. Trimming pared 5 bases from V and 7 bases from J, leaving 15 bases between. CDR3 length: 13 residues. In germline, CDR1 is SGHTA, CDR2 FQGNSA. Here the CDR3 DNA reads TGTGCCAGCAGCCCATACGGCGGCCTGGAGCAGTACTTC. Encoded protein: CASSPYGGLEQYF. Together with reference TRBV7-2 and TRBJ2-7, the CDR3 gives the full variable domain: GAGVSQSPSNKVTEKGKDVELRCDPISGHTALYWYRQSLGQGLEFLIYFQGNSAPDKSGLPSDRFSAERTGGSVSTLTIQRTQQEDSAVYLCASSPYGGLEQYFGPGTRLTVT.

The chain recombines TRBV6-5 with TRBJ2-1; D is perhaps TRBD2 (6 bases). Germline assignment: CDR1 MNHEY and CDR2 SVGAGI. V lost 6 bases and J lost 7, with 16 bases in between. CDR3 size: 14 residues. CDR3 protein: CASSLRVRENEQFF. The CDR3 coding sequence is TGTGCCAGCAGCCTTCGCGTTCGGGAGAATGAGCAGTTCTTC.

The DNA of the CDR3 is TGTGCCAGCAGTTTCAGGGGCACCGGGGAGCTGTTTTTT. Its translation: CASSFRGTGELFF. V is TRBV27 and J is TRBJ2-2; D might be TRBD1 (6 bases). The CDR3 has 13 amino acids. Germline V gene lookup returns CDR1 MNHEY and CDR2 SMNVEV (reference sequence). Between the trimmed V and J ends, which lost 3 bases and 4 bases, there was a span of 6 bases.

This clone was observed a handful of times. The rearrangement links TRBV3-1 (or the pseudogene TRBV3-2) to TRBJ1-1; D gene unclear. This CDR3 contains 14 residues. CDR1 is LGHDT, CDR2 YNNKEL, per germline (reference sequence). V was clipped by 0 bases and J by 2 bases, with 7 bases between them. CDR3 residues: CASSQEQINTEAFF. The CDR3 nucleotides are TGTGCCAGCAGCCAAGAACAGATAAACACTGAAGCTTTCTTT.

The chain couples TRBV6-5 to TRBJ1-1, with 7 bases matching TRBD1. The germline V gene has CDR1 MNHEY and CDR2 SVGAGI. The V and J ends lost 10 bases and 5 bases, in that order; junction bases with no gene match: 10. The CDR3 sequence is 13 residues long. The chain's CDR3 is CATRGEVGTEAFF. Written as DNA, the CDR3 is TGTGCCACCAGGGGGGAGGTTGGAACTGAAGCTTTCTTT.

The chain joins TRBV7-9 to TRBJ2-2, with D possibly matching TRBD1 (6 bases). This CDR3 has 17 residues. CDR1 is SEHNR and CDR2 is FQNEAQ in the germline V gene (reference sequence). V was shortened by 2 bases and J by 1 base, with 14 bases between the two germline ends. DNA of the CDR3: TGTGCCAGCAGCTTAAATGTGGGACACCGGAACACCGGGGAGCTGTTTTTT. As protein: CASSLNVGHRNTGELFF.

This rearrangement joins TRBV27 to TRBJ2-1; 9 bases align to TRBD2. With V trimmed by 4 bases and J by 7 bases, 5 bases remained unmatched. CDR1 is MNHEY, CDR2 SMNVEV, per germline (reference sequence). The length of the CDR3 is 14 residues. CDR3 residues: CASSSQGLANEQFF. For the CDR3, the DNA is TGTGCCAGCAGTTCCCAGGGACTAGCTAATGAGCAGTTCTTC.

This chain joins TRBV25-1 and TRBJ1-1; 7 nucleotides align to TRBD1. This CDR3 is 15 amino acids long. CDR1 and CDR2 from the germline V gene are MGHDK and SYGVNS. The V and J ends lost 4 bases and 6 bases, in that order; junction bases with no gene match: 11. CDR3 sequence (DNA): TGTGCCAGCAGTGCCTGGACAGGCGGTACCGCTGAAGCTTTCTTT. It specifies CASSAWTGGTAEAFF.

V gene TRBV7-2 combines with J gene TRBJ1-1, with 10 bases that match TRBD1. The CDR3 runs to 13 residues. In germline, CDR1 is SGHTA, CDR2 FQGNSA. Trimming at V came to 5 bases and at J to 5 bases, leaving 2 bases not matched to a gene. The CDR3 nucleotides are TGTGCCAGCAGCGACAGGGGGCCTACTGAAGCTTTCTTT. Translation: CASSDRGPTEAFF. The entire variable domain, with the rest obtained from reference TRBV7-2 and TRBJ1-1, is as follows: GAGVSQSPSNKVTEKGKDVELRCDPISGHTALYWYRQSLGQGLEFLIYFQGNSAPDKSGLPSDRFSAERTGGSVSTLTIQRTQQEDSAVYLCASSDRGPTEAFFGQGTRLTVV.

This chain joins TRBV27 and TRBJ2-5; 8 positions match TRBD2. V gave up 8 bases and J gave up 2 bases; unmatched junction bases: 7. Per germline, CDR1 MNHEY and CDR2 SMNVEV (reference sequence). The CDR3 runs 14 residues. The chain's CDR3 is CASRTGGVQETQYF. The CDR3, as DNA: TGTGCCAGCCGGACGGGGGGGGTTCAAGAGACCCAGTACTTC.

The chain recombines TRBV10-2 with TRBJ1-2; 7 positions match TRBD1. CDR3 length: 11 amino acids. V lost 8 bases, J lost 7 bases, and 4 bases stayed unmatched. Germline V gene lookup returns CDR1 WSHSY and CDR2 SAAADI. The CDR3: CASGAGGGYTF. CDR3 nucleotides: TGCGCCAGCGGGGCAGGGGGTGGCTACACCTTC.

The chain couples TRBV9 to TRBJ1-1; D is ambiguous. The CDR3 runs to 12 residues. CDR1 and CDR2 (germline): SGDLS, YYNGEE. Between the trimmed V and J ends, which lost 7 bases and 1 base, there was a span of 8 bases. CDR3 region: CASQSPNTEAFF. In DNA, the CDR3 is TGTGCCAGCCAGTCTCCGAACACTGAAGCTTTCTTT.

The genes are TRBV7-2 and TRBJ2-5; 8 nucleotides agree with TRBD1. This CDR3 spans 12 amino acids. After removal of 5 bases from V and 4 bases from J, the junction contained 0 bases not matched to a gene. CDR1 SGHTA and CDR2 FQGNSA come from the germline V gene. CDR3 in DNA: TGTGCCAGCAGCCAGGGGGCAGAGACCCAGTACTTC. As protein: CASSQGAETQYF.

V is TRBV27 and J is TRBJ2-7, with a tentative D call TRBD1 (7 bases). From germline, CDR1 is MNHEY and CDR2 SMNVEV (reference sequence). The CDR3 spans 14 residues. The V end was cut by 6 bases, the J end by 3 bases, with 15 bases between. CDR3 protein: CASRQGGLNYEQYF. The DNA for the CDR3 is TGTGCCAGCAGGCAGGGGGGCCTTAACTACGAGCAGTACTTC.

The V and J genes are TRBV7-2 and TRBJ1-1; 9 nucleotides line up with TRBD1. From germline, CDR1 is SGHTA and CDR2 FQGNSA. The CDR3 is 15 amino acids. Trimming cost V 0 bases and J 8 bases; bases outside gene matches: 7. This CDR3 reads CASSLAGGQGEEAFF. The CDR3 DNA reads TGTGCCAGCAGCTTAGCGGGGGGACAGGGCGAGGAAGCTTTCTTT.